This T cell receptor beta chain emerged from a study of shared clonotypes between healthy human individuals. Donors comprised healthy HIV-negative adults lacking recent acute infections or vaccinations. Genomic DNA came from tens of millions of PBMCs in unsorted samples. A note on this clone: A far larger clone differs by one base, so this is likely a read error.

The germline CDR1 and CDR2 sequences are MDHEN and SYDVKM. The CDR3 contains 13 residues. V was trimmed by 8 bases and J by 2 bases, leaving 13 bases between them. Each PCR replicate run on unsorted PBMC took in approximately 310 ng DNA, around 30,000 T cell genomes. Clones were read by immunoSEQ multiplex PCR, and TCRdb kept only the in-frame ones, dropping some. Among some 530,000 clones listed, roughly 80% were seen once. The sequence derives from a woman aged 40 to 50 in good health. Some clones in this sample may be carry-over from other donors' samples. Sequencing used PBMCs. The chain uses TRBV28 and TRBJ2-7; weak D call: TRBD1 (6 bases). CDR3 loop: CASGLQGPYEQYF. DNA for the CDR3: TGTGCCAGCGGCCTACAGGGACCCTACGAGCAGTACTTC.